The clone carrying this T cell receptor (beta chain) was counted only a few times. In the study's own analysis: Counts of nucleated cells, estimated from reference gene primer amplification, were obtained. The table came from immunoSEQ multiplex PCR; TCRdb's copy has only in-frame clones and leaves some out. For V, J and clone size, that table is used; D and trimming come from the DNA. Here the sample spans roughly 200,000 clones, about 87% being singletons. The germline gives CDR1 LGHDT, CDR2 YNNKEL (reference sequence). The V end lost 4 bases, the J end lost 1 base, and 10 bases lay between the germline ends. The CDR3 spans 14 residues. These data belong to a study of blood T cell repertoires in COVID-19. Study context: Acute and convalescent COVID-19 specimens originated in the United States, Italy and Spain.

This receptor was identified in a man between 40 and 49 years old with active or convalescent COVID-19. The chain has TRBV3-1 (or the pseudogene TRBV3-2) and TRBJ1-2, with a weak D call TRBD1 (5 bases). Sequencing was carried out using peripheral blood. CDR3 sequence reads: CASSRGSFNYGYTF. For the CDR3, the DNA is TGTGCCAGCAGCCGGGGCTCCTTTAACTATGGCTACACCTTC.